This T cell receptor (beta chain) originates from a study of early T cells in non-severe SARS-CoV-2 infection (dated by TCRdb to about 2021). Regarding the complete study: Bulk RNA from unsorted whole blood was used for TCR sequencing, so alpha and beta chains could not be paired.

V ends up 5 bases short and J 1 base short, with an unmatched junction base count of 3. From cysteine to phenylalanine, the CDR3 is 14 amino acids long. Of all the DNA, just the CDR3 is kept, 42 bases in frame from base 1. Taken from the germline V gene, the CDR1 and CDR2 loops are ENHRY and SYGVKD. This clonotype has ten or more counts. Which antigen it targets is not known. No base qualities exist here, and no much larger clone lies one base off it. This was a case-control study nested in a cohort of healthcare workers in London, UK, who had nasopharyngeal swab PCR tests and blood samples taken every week. Between 23 and 31 March 2020, the week of the UK lockdown, healthcare workers were enrolled and then followed up weekly for as long as 16 weeks. Receptor amplification or capture employed 5' RACE. Sequencing instrument: NextSeq 500. To correct for sequencing error and PCR bias, the TCR library protocol tagged individual cDNA molecules with unique molecular identifiers. Sequencing covered both TCR alpha and beta chains, and within each sample the abundances of alpha and beta sequences were tightly co-correlated. The published analysis was carried out like this. Decombinator V4 was used to annotate the V gene, J gene and CDR3 of the TCR sequences. Expanded TCRs were defined as changing significantly between any two time points under a Poisson model with p below 0.0001. TCR abundances were normalised to the total number of TCRs sequenced per sample and expressed as counts per million. MAIT TCRs were defined by TRAV1-2 paired with TRAJ12, TRAJ20 or TRAJ33, and iNKT TCRs by TRAV10 paired with TRAJ18. VDJdb, accessed 1 November 2021, was searched for CMV, EBV and SARS-CoV-2 annotated TCRs, with TCRs annotated for multiple antigens excluded. The public reads were run again by TCRdb, first through fastp at Q25 and then through MiXCR, and only productive beta chains were kept. Here each entry gathers all rows of one CDR3 protein and keeps the most common genes and DNA. The V and J calls follow TCRdb's processing rather than the paper's. For this sample there are over 20,000 distinct CDR3 sequences; 5.5% to 7% appear just once. The ten most abundant clones make up roughly 2.5% of the sample.

General conclusions and limits of the study: VDJdb matching was skewed toward anti-spike CD8 responses, so virus-specific expansions were likely underestimated and private and CD4 specificities were missed.

Sequenced material: whole blood. The clonotype comes from an adult who was a healthcare worker with PCR-confirmed SARS-CoV-2 infection or an uninfected control (not recorded which). Recombination joined TRBV10-3 with TRBJ1-1, and 8 bases in between align with TRBD1. CDR3 loop: CAISSDRGNTEAFF. The nucleotides are TGTGCCATCAGTTCAGACAGGGGGAACACTGAAGCTTTCTTT.